The sequence of this T cell receptor (beta chain) was determined in a study of post-analysis software for immune sequencing data. Regarding the study as a whole: Patients had higher frequencies than controls of roughly five TRBV segments, including TRBV5-6, TRBV5-1 and TRBV20-1.

Details on this clonotype: Antigen specificity is unknown.

CDR3 length: 14 residues. CDR1 is SGDLS, CDR2 YYNGEE, per germline. Unique-molecular-identifier-tagged TCR beta cDNA libraries were used. Each CDR3 protein gets one entry after TCRdb re-called the PCR reads with MiXCR. In the table there are 750,000 to 900,000 distinct CDR3 sequences, around 42% of which are singletons. Material: blood. The rearrangement links TRBV9 to TRBJ2-5; D gene uncertain. The better agreement between TRBJ2-7 and the DNA end casts doubt on the J call. The receptor was isolated from a girl aged 10 to 17 with multiple sclerosis. In DNA form, the CDR3 reads TGTGCCAGCAGCGTAGGAGACGGAATGTACGAGCAGTACTTC. As protein: CASSVGDGMYEQYF.